This T cell receptor beta chain stems from a study of blood T cell repertoires in COVID-19. J lost 4 bases, V lost 5 bases, and 3 bases had no gene match. There are 13 residues in the CDR3. CDR1 is SEHNR and CDR2 is FQNEAQ in the germline V gene (reference sequence). Sequenced by immunoSEQ multiplex PCR; TCRdb stores in-frame clones only, minus some. The table includes nearly 25,000 clones, roughly nine tenths detected once. The sample consisted of peripheral blood. The source of this sequence is a man between 65 and 85 years old with acute or convalescent COVID-19. This chain joins TRBV7-9 and TRBJ1-2, with 8 positions matching TRBD1. As DNA, the CDR3 is TGTGCCAGCAGCGTAACAGGGGGCTATGGCTACACCTTC. Translating gives CASSVTGGYGYTF.